The 9 T cell receptor beta chains in this list originate from one sample, sequenced in a study of T cells in tuberculosis (dated by TCRdb to the late 2010s). The library relied on the immunoSEQ multiplex PCR assay. This is the immuneACCESS table as TCRdb keeps it, with only in-frame sequences that have V and J called. A part of the clones is gone; compared with another copy, unresolved V genes explain less than half, and the rest is unexplained. This sample is represented by 45,000 or so clones; approximately 95% of them were singletons. Clones ranked in the top ten supply roughly 3.5% of the sample. The sequencing sample was made of PBMCs. The receptors shown here come from a donor between 10 and 35 years old with latent tuberculosis or without tuberculosis infection.

Here the CDR3 DNA reads TGCGCCAGCAGCGTGGACGGAGCAACTAATGAAAAACTGTTTTTT. It codes for CASSVDGATNEKLFF. J is TRBJ1-4 and V is TRBV5-1; D unresolved. Germline V gene data show CDR1 as SGHRS and CDR2 as YFSETQ. Trimming left V 4 bases short and J 0 bases short, with 10 bases between. The length of the CDR3 is 15 residues. The whole variable domain, remainder taken from reference TRBV5-1 and TRBJ1-4, is KAGVTQTPRYLIKTRGQQVTLSCSPISGHRSVSWYQQTPGQGLQFLFEYFSETQRNKGNFPGRFSGRQFSNSRSEMNVSTLELGDSALYLCASSVDGATNEKLFFGSGTQLSVL.

This clone is a singleton in its sample. CDR3 sequence (DNA): TGTGCCAGCAGTTTATCTAGGGACAGCTCCTACGAGCAGTACTTC. Translated: CASSLSRDSSYEQYF. The rearrangement links TRBV27 to TRBJ2-7, with 7 nucleotides matching TRBD1. V gave up 0 bases and J gave up 0 bases; unmatched junction bases: 2. The CDR3 is made up of 15 amino acids. Germline CDR1 is MNHEY and CDR2 is SMNVEV (reference sequence).

The chain couples TRBV2 to TRBJ2-3; 8 positions agree with TRBD2. Germline CDR1 and CDR2: SNHLY and FYNNEI. This CDR3 is 15 amino acids long. V was pared by 5 bases and J by 0 bases, with 4 bases of the junction left unmatched. The DNA of the CDR3 is TGTGCCAGCAGTCCGGGAGGGTCTAGCACAGATACGCAGTATTTT. The encoded protein is CASSPGGSSTDTQYF.

The chain employs TRBV7-2 and TRBJ2-3, with D perhaps TRBD2 (6 bases). The V and J ends lost 5 bases and 4 bases respectively, with 16 bases between them. In germline, CDR1 is SGHTA, CDR2 FQGNSA. This CDR3 comprises 15 residues. CDR3 protein: CASSPSSGDADTQYF. CDR3 in DNA: TGTGCCAGCAGCCCGTCGTCGGGGGACGCAGATACGCAGTATTTT.

The V gene is TRBV4-1, the J gene TRBJ1-5; D uncertain. Germline-derived CDR1 and CDR2 are MGHRA and YSYEKL. CDR3 length: 16 residues. With 0 bases removed from V and 9 bases from J, the gap between germline ends came to 18 bases. The CDR3, as DNA: TGCGCCAGCAGCCAAGACCCCTTTGGGCTTCCTGGGCCCCAGCATTTT. Protein: CASSQDPFGLPGPQHF.

The V and J genes are TRBV4-3 and TRBJ1-5; possibly TRBD1 for D (6 bases). Trimming shortened V by 1 base and J by 6 bases, and 10 bases separated the two germline ends. The CDR3 is made up of 14 amino acids. Germline CDR1 and CDR2: LGHNA and YSLEER. CDR3 DNA sequence: TGCGCCAGCAGCCAAGTTCAGGGGATTCAGCCCCAGCATTTT. Translation: CASSQVQGIQPQHF.

V and J are TRBV7-6 and TRBJ1-6; TRBD1 might be the D (6 bases). Trimming shortened V by 5 bases and J by 6 bases, and 17 bases separated the two germline ends. This CDR3 has 16 amino acids. CDR1 SGHVS and CDR2 FNYEAQ come from the germline V gene. The CDR3 DNA reads TGTGCCAGCAGCCCATCCAGGGGACCACTTAATTCACCCCTCCACTTT. It yields the protein CASSPSRGPLNSPLHF.

The J gene is TRBJ1-2, the V gene TRBV15, with unresolved D. The CDR3 sequence is 14 residues long. The germline V and J ends were trimmed by 6 bases and 6 bases, with 17 bases remaining between them. The germline V gene encodes CDR1 LNHNV and CDR2 YYDKDF (reference sequence). This CDR3 is CATSRNPGQNGYTF. The CDR3 nucleotides read TGTGCCACCAGTAGGAATCCGGGTCAAAATGGCTACACCTTC.

V gene TRBV28 combines with J gene TRBJ1-1; D possibly corresponds to TRBD1 (6 bases). The CDR3 consists of 15 residues. Germline CDR1 and CDR2: MDHEN and SYDVKM. Deletions cut 1 base from V and 2 bases from J, with 11 bases between. The chain's CDR3 is CASSLYQGINTEAFF. CDR3 in DNA: TGTGCCAGCAGTTTATATCAGGGGATCAACACTGAAGCTTTCTTT.